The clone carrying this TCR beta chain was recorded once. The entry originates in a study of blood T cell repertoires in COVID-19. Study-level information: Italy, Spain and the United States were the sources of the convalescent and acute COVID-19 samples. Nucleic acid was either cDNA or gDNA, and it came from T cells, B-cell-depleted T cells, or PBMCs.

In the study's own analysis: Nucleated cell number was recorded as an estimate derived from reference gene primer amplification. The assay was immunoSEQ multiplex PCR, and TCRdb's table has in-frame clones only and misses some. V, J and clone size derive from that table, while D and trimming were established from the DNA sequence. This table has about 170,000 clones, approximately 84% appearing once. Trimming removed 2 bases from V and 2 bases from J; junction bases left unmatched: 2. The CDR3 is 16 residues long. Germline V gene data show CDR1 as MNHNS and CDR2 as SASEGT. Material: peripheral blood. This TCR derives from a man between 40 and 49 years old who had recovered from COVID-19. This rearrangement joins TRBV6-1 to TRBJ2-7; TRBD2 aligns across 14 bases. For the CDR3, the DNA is TGTGCCAGCAGTGAAAGGGGACTAGCGGGGGCCTACGAGCAGTACTTC. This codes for CASSERGLAGAYEQYF.